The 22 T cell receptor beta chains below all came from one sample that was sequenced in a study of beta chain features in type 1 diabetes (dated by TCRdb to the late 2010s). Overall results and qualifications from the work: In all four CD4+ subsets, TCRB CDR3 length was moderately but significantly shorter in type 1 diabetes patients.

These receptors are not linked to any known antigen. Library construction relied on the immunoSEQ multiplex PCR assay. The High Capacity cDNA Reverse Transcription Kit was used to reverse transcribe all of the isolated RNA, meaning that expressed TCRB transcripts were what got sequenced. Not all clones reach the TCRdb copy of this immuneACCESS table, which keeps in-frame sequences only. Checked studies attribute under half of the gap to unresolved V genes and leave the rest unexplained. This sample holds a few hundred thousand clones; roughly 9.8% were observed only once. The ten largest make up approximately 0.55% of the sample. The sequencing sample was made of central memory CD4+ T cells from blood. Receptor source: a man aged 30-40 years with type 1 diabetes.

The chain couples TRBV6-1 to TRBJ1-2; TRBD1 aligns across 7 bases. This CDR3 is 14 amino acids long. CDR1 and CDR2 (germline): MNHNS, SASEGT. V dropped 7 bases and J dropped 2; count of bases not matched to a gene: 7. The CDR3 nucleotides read TGTGCCAGCAACAGGCAGGGGGTAAACTATGGCTACACCTTC. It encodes CASNRQGVNYGYTF.

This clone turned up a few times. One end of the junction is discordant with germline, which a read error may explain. In nucleotides, the CDR3 is TGTGCCAGCAGTTTAGACAGACTCAATGAGCAGTTCTTC. This encodes CASSLDRLNEQFF. The chain recombines TRBV7-2 with TRBJ2-1; TRBD1 might be the D (5 bases). The CDR3 has 13 residues. Per the germline V gene, CDR1 is SGHTA and CDR2 is FQGNSA.

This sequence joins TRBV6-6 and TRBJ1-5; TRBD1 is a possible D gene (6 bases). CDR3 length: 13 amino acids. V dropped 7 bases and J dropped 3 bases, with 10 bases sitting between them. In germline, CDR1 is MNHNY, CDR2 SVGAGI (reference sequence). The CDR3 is CASTGTHNQPQHF. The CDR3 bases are TGTGCCAGCACCGGGACACACAATCAGCCCCAGCATTTT.

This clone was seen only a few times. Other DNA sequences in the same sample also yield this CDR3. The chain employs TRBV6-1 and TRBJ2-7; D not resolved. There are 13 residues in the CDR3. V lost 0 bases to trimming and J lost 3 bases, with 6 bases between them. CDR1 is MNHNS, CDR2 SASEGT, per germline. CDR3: CASSEAAFYEQYF. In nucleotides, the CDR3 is TGTGCCAGCAGTGAAGCGGCGTTCTACGAGCAGTACTTC.

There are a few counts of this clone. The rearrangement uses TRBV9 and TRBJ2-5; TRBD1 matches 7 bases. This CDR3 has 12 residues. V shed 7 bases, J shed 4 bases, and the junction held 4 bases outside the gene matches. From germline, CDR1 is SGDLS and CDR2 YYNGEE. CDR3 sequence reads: CASDRVGETQYF. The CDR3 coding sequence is TGTGCCAGCGACAGGGTGGGAGAGACCCAGTACTTC.

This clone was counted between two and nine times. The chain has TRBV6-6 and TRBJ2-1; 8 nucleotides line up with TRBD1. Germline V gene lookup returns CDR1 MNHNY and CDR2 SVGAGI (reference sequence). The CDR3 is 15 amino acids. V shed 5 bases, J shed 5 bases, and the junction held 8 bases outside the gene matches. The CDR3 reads CASSPWGQADNEQFF. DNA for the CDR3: TGTGCCAGCAGTCCGTGGGGACAGGCGGACAATGAGCAGTTCTTC.

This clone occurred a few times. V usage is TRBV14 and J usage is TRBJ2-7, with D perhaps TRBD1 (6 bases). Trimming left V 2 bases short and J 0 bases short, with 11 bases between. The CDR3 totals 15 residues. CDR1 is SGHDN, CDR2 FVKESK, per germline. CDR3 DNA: TGTGCCAGCAGCCAAACCGGGACACTCTCCTACGAGCAGTACTTC. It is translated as CASSQTGTLSYEQYF.

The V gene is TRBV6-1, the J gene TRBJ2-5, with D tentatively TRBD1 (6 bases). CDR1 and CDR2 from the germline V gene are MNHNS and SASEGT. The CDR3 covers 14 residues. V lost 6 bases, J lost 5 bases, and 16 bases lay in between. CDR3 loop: CASRGHLAGETQYF. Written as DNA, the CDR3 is TGTGCCAGCAGGGGACACCTCGCTGGGGAGACCCAGTACTTC.

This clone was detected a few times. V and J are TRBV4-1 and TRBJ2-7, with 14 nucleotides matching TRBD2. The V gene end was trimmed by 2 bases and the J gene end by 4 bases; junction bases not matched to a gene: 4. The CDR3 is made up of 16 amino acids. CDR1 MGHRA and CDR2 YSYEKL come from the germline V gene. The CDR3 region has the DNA TGCGCCAGCAGCCAATCCGGGACTAGCGGGAGATACGAGCAGTACTTC. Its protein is CASSQSGTSGRYEQYF.

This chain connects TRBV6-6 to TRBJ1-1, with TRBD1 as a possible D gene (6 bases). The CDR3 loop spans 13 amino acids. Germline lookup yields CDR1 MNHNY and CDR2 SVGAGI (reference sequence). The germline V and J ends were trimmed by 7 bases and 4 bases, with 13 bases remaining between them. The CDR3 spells CASTDRQATEAFF. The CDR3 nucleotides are TGTGCCAGCACCGACCGACAGGCCACTGAAGCTTTCTTT.

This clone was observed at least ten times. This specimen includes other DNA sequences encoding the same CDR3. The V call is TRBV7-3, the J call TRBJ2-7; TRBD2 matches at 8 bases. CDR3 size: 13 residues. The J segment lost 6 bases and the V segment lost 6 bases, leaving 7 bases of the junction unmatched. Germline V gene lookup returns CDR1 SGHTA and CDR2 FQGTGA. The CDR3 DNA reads TGTGCCAGCAGTTTAGCGGGGAGCGGCGAGCAGTACTTC. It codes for CASSLAGSGEQYF.

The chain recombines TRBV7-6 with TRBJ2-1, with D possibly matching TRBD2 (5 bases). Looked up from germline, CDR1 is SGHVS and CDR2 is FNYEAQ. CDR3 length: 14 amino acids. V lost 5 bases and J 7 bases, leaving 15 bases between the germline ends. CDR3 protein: CASSRGPQRNEQFF. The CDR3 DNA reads TGTGCCAGCAGCCGCGGGCCCCAGAGGAATGAGCAGTTCTTC.

The CDR3 loop is CASRRGAGGSNEQFF. In nucleotides, the CDR3 is TGTGCCAGCAGGAGGGGAGCGGGAGGGAGCAATGAGCAGTTCTTC. The V call is TRBV2, the J call TRBJ2-1; 10 bases are shared with TRBD2. The ends lost 6 bases at V and 6 bases at J; junction bases unmatched: 8. Germline lookup yields CDR1 SNHLY and CDR2 FYNNEI. This CDR3 comprises 15 residues.

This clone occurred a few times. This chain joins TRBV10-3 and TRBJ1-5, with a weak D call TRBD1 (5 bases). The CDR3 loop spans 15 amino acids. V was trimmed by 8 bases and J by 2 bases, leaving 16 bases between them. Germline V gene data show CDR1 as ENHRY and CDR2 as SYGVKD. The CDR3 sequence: CAIAGRLDGNQPQHF. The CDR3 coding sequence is TGTGCCATCGCAGGGAGGCTGGATGGCAATCAGCCCCAGCATTTT.

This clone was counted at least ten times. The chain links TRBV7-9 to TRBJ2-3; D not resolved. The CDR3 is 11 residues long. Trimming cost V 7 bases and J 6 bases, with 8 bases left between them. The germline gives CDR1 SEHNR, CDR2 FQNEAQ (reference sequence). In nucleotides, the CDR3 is TGTGCCAGCACCCGGCGCGATACGCAGTATTTT. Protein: CASTRRDTQYF.

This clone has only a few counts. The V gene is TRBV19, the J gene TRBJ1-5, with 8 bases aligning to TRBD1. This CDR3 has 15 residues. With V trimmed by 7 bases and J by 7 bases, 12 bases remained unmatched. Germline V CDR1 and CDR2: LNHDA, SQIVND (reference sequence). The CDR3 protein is CASTLAPRQGQPQHF. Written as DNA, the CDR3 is TGTGCCAGTACCTTGGCCCCGCGACAGGGGCAGCCCCAGCATTTT. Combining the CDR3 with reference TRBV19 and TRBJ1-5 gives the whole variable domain DGGITQSPKYLFRKEGQNVTLSCEQNLNHDAMYWYRQDPGQGLRLIYYSQIVNDFQKGDIAEGYSVSREKKESFPLTVTSAQKNPTAFYLCASTLAPRQGQPQHFGDGTRLSIL.

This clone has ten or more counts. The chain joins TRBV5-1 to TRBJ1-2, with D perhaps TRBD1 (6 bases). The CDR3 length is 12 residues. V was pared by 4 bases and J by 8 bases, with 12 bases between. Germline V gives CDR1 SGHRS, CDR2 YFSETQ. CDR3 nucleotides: TGCGCCAGCAGCGCGGAGGGGGTCGGCTACACCTTC. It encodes CASSAEGVGYTF.

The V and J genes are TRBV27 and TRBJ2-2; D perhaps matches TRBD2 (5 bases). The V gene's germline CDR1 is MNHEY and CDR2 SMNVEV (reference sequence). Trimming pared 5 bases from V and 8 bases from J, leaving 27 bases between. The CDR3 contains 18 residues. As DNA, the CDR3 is TGTGCCAGCAGTCTCCGGGTCGGGTCTAACCGGTGGGAGGGGGAGCTGTTTTTT. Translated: CASSLRVGSNRWEGELFF.

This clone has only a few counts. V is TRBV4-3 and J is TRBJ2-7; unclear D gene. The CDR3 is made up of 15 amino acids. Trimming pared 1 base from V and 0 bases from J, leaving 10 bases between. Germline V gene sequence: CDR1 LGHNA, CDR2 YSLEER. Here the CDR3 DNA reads TGCGCCAGCAGCCAAGGGACGGGTAGCTCCTACGAGCAGTACTTC. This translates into CASSQGTGSSYEQYF.

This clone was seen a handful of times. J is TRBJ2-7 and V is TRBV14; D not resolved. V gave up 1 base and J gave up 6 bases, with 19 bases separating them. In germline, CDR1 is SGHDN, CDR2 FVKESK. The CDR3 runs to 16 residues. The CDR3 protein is CASSQAKGYRLVEQYF. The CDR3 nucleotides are TGTGCCAGCAGCCAAGCCAAGGGTTATCGTTTGGTCGAGCAGTACTTC.

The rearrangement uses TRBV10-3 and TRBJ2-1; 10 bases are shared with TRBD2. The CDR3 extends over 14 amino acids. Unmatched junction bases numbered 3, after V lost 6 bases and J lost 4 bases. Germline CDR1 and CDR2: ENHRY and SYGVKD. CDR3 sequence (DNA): TGTGCCATCAGGGGACTAGCGCAGTACAATGAGCAGTTCTTC. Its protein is CAIRGLAQYNEQFF.

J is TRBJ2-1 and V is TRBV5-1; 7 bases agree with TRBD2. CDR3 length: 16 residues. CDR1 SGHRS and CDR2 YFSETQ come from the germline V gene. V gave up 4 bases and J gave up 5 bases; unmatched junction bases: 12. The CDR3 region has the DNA TGCGCCAGCAGCCCAAGAGGGCGGGAGAACCACAATGAGCAGTTCTTC. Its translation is CASSPRGRENHNEQFF.